This T cell receptor beta chain emerged from a study of identical twins' blood T cells. V lost 2 bases and J 0 bases, leaving 7 bases between the germline ends. This CDR3 comprises 14 residues. In germline, CDR1 is SGHRS, CDR2 YFSETQ. TCRdb re-called the 5' RACE reads through MiXCR, storing one row per CDR3 protein. The sample lists fewer than 450,000 distinct CDR3 sequences; more than 25% were seen once. The sample holds a few counts of this clonotype. The rearrangement links TRBV5-1 to TRBJ2-3, with D hard to call. The sequence was obtained from a woman between 18 and 49 years old in good health. Sequencing was performed on PBMCs. Written as DNA, the CDR3 is TGCGCCAGCAGCTTATACCTTAGCACAGATACGCAGTATTTT. Its translation: CASSLYLSTDTQYF.